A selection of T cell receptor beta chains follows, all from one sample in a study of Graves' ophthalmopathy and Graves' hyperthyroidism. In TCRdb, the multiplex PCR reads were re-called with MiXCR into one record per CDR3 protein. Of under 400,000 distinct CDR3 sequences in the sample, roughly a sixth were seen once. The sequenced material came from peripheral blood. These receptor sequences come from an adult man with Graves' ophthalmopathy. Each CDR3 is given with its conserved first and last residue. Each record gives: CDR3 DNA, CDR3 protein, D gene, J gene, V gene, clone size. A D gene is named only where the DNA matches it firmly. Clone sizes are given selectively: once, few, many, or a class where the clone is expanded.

CDR3 DNA: TGCAGCGCCTCAGGGCGCCAACGAAGAGACTATGGCTACACCTTC
CDR3 protein: CSASGRQRRDYGYTF
D gene: .
J gene: TRBJ1-2
V gene: TRBV29-1
clone size: once

CDR3 DNA: TGTGCCAGTAGTTTAGGACGGACGAGGGGTCAGCCCCAGCATTTT
CDR3 protein: CASSLGRTRGQPQHF
D gene: .
J gene: TRBJ1-5
V gene: TRBV19
clone size: many

CDR3 DNA: TGTGCCAGCATGATCCACAGGGACAATTCACCCCTCCACTTT
CDR3 protein: CASMIHRDNSPLHF
D gene: .
J gene: TRBJ1-6
V gene: TRBV27
clone size: .

CDR3 DNA: TGCAGCGTGGCAGAGGGGGCCGGCTACACCTTC
CDR3 protein: CSVAEGAGYTF
D gene: TRBD1
J gene: TRBJ1-2
V gene: TRBV29-1
clone size: many

CDR3 DNA: TGTGCCAGCGGACGCAGCAATCAGCCCCAGCATTTT
CDR3 protein: CASGRSNQPQHF
D gene: .
J gene: TRBJ1-5
V gene: TRBV6-5
clone size: many

CDR3 DNA: TGTGCCAGCAGTAGGGGACAGGGTGGGAGGGAGACCCAGTACTTC
CDR3 protein: CASSRGQGGRETQYF
D gene: TRBD1
J gene: TRBJ2-5
V gene: TRBV12-3/TRBV12-4
clone size: few

CDR3 DNA: TGCGCCAGCAGCTTGGACATGGGGGGGGAGCTGTTTTTT
CDR3 protein: CASSLDMGGELFF
D gene: .
J gene: TRBJ2-2
V gene: TRBV5-1
clone size: many

CDR3 DNA: TGCGCCAGCAGCCAACATGCGGTGACAGGCACTTCCTCTGGGGCCAACGTCCTGACTTTC
CDR3 protein: CASSQHAVTGTSSGANVLTF
D gene: .
J gene: TRBJ2-6
V gene: TRBV4-1
clone size: many

CDR3 DNA: TGTGCCAGCAGTTCGATCCCTTTGGGACAGGGCTACGAGCAGTACTTC
CDR3 protein: CASSSIPLGQGYEQYF
D gene: TRBD1
J gene: TRBJ2-7
V gene: TRBV6-5
clone size: many

CDR3 DNA: TGTGCCTCCGCGGGAGGGCCCAATGAGCAGTTCTTC
CDR3 protein: CASAGGPNEQFF
D gene: TRBD2
J gene: TRBJ2-1
V gene: TRBV24-1
clone size: many

CDR3 DNA: TGCGCCAGCAGCTTGGCATACAGGGTGTTTGACGAGCAGTACTTC
CDR3 protein: CASSLAYRVFDEQYF
D gene: .
J gene: TRBJ2-7
V gene: TRBV5-1
clone size: .

CDR3 DNA: TGTGCCTGGAGTGTAAGGGGCCCGAACACTGAAGCTTTCTTT
CDR3 protein: CAWSVRGPNTEAFF
D gene: .
J gene: TRBJ1-1
V gene: TRBV30
clone size: .

CDR3 DNA: TGTGCCAGCAGTTACGACGGGGGAGGGTCCTACGAGCAGTACTTC
CDR3 protein: CASSYDGGGSYEQYF
D gene: TRBD2
J gene: TRBJ2-7
V gene: TRBV6-5
clone size: .

CDR3 DNA: TGTGCCAGCAGCATCGGACACAACACTGAAGCTTTCTTT
CDR3 protein: CASSIGHNTEAFF
D gene: .
J gene: TRBJ1-1
V gene: TRBV7-2
clone size: many

CDR3 DNA: TGTGCCAGCAGCTCCCGACAGGGTACGGCTGACGGCTACACCTTC
CDR3 protein: CASSSRQGTADGYTF
D gene: TRBD1
J gene: TRBJ1-2
V gene: TRBV7-2
clone size: .

CDR3 DNA: TGTGCCAGCAGTTACGGGGGGGTGGCGAACACCGGGGAGCTGTTTTTT
CDR3 protein: CASSYGGVANTGELFF
D gene: TRBD2
J gene: TRBJ2-2
V gene: TRBV6-5
clone size: .

CDR3 DNA: TGTGCCAGCAGCGTTCCCGGGACAGGGGTTCCCATCTATGGCTACACCTTC
CDR3 protein: CASSVPGTGVPIYGYTF
D gene: TRBD1
J gene: TRBJ1-2
V gene: TRBV11-1
clone size: many

CDR3 DNA: TGTGCCAGCAGTTACACCGACAGGGCATTTGGGACCCAGTACTTC
CDR3 protein: CASSYTDRAFGTQYF
D gene: TRBD1
J gene: TRBJ2-5
V gene: TRBV6-5
clone size: .

CDR3 DNA: TGCAGTGCTCACAACCCGGCGGGCTGGAAGGTGTACGAGCAGTACTTC
CDR3 protein: CSAHNPAGWKVYEQYF
D gene: .
J gene: TRBJ2-7
V gene: TRBV20-1
clone size: many

CDR3 DNA: TGTGCCAGCAGGGACCGACTTATTATGGACACTGAAGCTTTCTTT
CDR3 protein: CASRDRLIMDTEAFF
D gene: .
J gene: TRBJ1-1
V gene: TRBV6-1
clone size: .

CDR3 DNA: TGTGCCAGCAGTTGGCAGCAAGAGACCCAGTACTTC
CDR3 protein: CASSWQQETQYF
D gene: .
J gene: TRBJ2-5
V gene: TRBV2
clone size: many

CDR3 DNA: TGCAGTGCTAGTGAAACAGGGGGTAGCGGCTACACCTTC
CDR3 protein: CSASETGGSGYTF
D gene: TRBD1
J gene: TRBJ1-2
V gene: TRBV20-1
clone size: many

CDR3 DNA: TGTGCCAGCAGCGACCTTGGGAGATTGGGCATCCAATCCTACGAGCAGTACTTC
CDR3 protein: CASSDLGRLGIQSYEQYF
D gene: .
J gene: TRBJ2-7
V gene: TRBV4-2
clone size: .

CDR3 DNA: TGTGCCAGCAGGTCGATCGCCGGGGACGAACCCTCCTACGAGCAGTACTTC
CDR3 protein: CASRSIAGDEPSYEQYF
D gene: .
J gene: TRBJ2-7
V gene: TRBV5-6
clone size: many

CDR3 DNA: TGTGCCACCAGTGACCCGAACACCGTCGGGGAGACCCAGTACTTC
CDR3 protein: CATSDPNTVGETQYF
D gene: .
J gene: TRBJ2-5
V gene: TRBV24-1
clone size: .

CDR3 DNA: TGTGCCACCAGCAGACTGGGACAGGGTGGAGGACCCCTCCACTTT
CDR3 protein: CATSRLGQGGGPLHF
D gene: TRBD1
J gene: TRBJ1-6
V gene: TRBV15
clone size: .

CDR3 DNA: TGTGCCAGCAGCATGGACACTATGGACACTGAAGCTTTCTTT
CDR3 protein: CASSMDTMDTEAFF
D gene: .
J gene: TRBJ1-1
V gene: TRBV7-2
clone size: many

CDR3 DNA: TGCGCCAGCAGCCAAGAGCCCGGGACAGGGTTTGGCAATCAGCCCCAGCATTTT
CDR3 protein: CASSQEPGTGFGNQPQHF
D gene: TRBD1
J gene: TRBJ1-5
V gene: TRBV4-1
clone size: few

CDR3 DNA: TGCGCCAGCAGCTTACCTCAACCTGGAAACACCATATATTTT
CDR3 protein: CASSLPQPGNTIYF
D gene: .
J gene: TRBJ1-3
V gene: TRBV5-1
clone size: .

CDR3 DNA: TGTGCCAGCACCGATTCGCTCAGGGAATTATCCTACGAGCAGTACTTC
CDR3 protein: CASTDSLRELSYEQYF
D gene: .
J gene: TRBJ2-7
V gene: TRBV28
clone size: many

CDR3 DNA: TGCAGCGTTGGGAACAGCAAATACGAGCAGTACTTC
CDR3 protein: CSVGNSKYEQYF
D gene: .
J gene: TRBJ2-7
V gene: TRBV29-1
clone size: many

CDR3 DNA: TGTGCCAGCAGTCCCGGGACAGGCTTCAATCAGCCCCAGCATTTT
CDR3 protein: CASSPGTGFNQPQHF
D gene: TRBD1
J gene: TRBJ1-5
V gene: TRBV6-5
clone size: many

CDR3 DNA: TGTGCCAGCAGCCAAGTAGCGGGAGTAGAGGAGACCCAGTACTTC
CDR3 protein: CASSQVAGVEETQYF
D gene: TRBD2
J gene: TRBJ2-5
V gene: TRBV4-2
clone size: many

CDR3 DNA: TGTGCCTGGAGTGTACTTCAGGGGGCCTACGAGCAGTACTTC
CDR3 protein: CAWSVLQGAYEQYF
D gene: TRBD1
J gene: TRBJ2-7
V gene: TRBV30
clone size: many

CDR3 DNA: TGTGCCAGCAGCTTTGCGGATCAGCCCCAGCATTTT
CDR3 protein: CASSFADQPQHF
D gene: .
J gene: TRBJ1-5
V gene: TRBV7-9
clone size: many